Shown below are 4 T cell receptor beta chains from a single sample sequenced in a study of shared clonotypes between healthy human individuals. TCRdb's copy holds only in-frame clones and misses some; the assay was immunoSEQ multiplex PCR. The sample contains roughly 700,000 clones, roughly 70% of which appear only once. Sequences were obtained from memory CD4+ T cells sorted from blood. Subset meaning: CD45RA-negative fraction. The receptors here all came from a woman aged 30 to 39 in good health.

This clone appeared a few times. J is TRBJ2-5 and V is TRBV25-1; 8 nucleotides match TRBD1. This CDR3 region has 15 residues. Germline CDR1 reads MGHDK; CDR2 reads SYGVNS. V trimming: 7 bases; J trimming: 4 bases; junction bases outside the gene matches: 11. Written as DNA, the CDR3 is TGTGCCAGCACCGGAGGCGGACAGGGCACAGAGACCCAGTACTTC. This codes for CASTGGGQGTETQYF.

The CDR3 region has the DNA TGTGCCAGCAGAGACTCCGGGACAGCGAACACTGAAGCTTTCTTT. Translation: CASRDSGTANTEAFF. V is TRBV21-1 and J is TRBJ1-1; the table gives TRBD1 as D, unverified against the DNA. TRBV21-1 is described as a pseudogene. The CDR3 covers 15 residues.

The rearrangement uses TRBV11-3 and TRBJ2-5; D uncertain. V lost 5 bases, J lost 4 bases, and 20 bases lay in between. Germline lookup yields CDR1 SGHNT and CDR2 YENEEA. The CDR3 contains 16 residues. CDR3 residues: CASSLPIPEESETQYF. CDR3 nucleotides: TGTGCCAGCAGCCTCCCAATACCAGAGGAGTCAGAGACCCAGTACTTC.

The J gene is TRBJ2-2, the V gene TRBV19, with 13 bases aligning to TRBD2. The CDR3 consists of 14 residues. Germline lookup yields CDR1 LNHDA and CDR2 SQIVND (reference sequence). V was pared by 8 bases and J by 4 bases, with 1 base of the junction left unmatched. The CDR3 here is CASRTSGSTGELFF. As DNA, the CDR3 is TGTGCCAGTCGGACTAGCGGGAGCACCGGGGAGCTGTTTTTT.